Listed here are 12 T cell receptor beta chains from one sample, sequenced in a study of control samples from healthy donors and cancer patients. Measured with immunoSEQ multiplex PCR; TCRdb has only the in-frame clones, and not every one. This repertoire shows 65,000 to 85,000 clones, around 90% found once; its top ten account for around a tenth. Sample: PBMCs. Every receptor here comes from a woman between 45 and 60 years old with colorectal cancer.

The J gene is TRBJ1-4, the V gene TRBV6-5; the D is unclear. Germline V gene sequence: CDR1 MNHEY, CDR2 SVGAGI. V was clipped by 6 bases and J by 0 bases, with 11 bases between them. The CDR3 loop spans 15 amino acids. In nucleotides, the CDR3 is TGTGCCAGCAGGCCAAACCCAGCAACTAATGAAAAACTGTTTTTT. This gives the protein CASRPNPATNEKLFF.

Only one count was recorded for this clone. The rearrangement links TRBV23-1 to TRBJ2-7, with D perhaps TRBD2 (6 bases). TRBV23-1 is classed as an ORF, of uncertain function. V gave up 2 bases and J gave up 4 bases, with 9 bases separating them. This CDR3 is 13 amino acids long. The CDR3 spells CASSQGGKYEQYV. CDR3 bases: TGCGCCAGCAGTCAAGGGGGGAAGTACGAGCAGTACGTC.

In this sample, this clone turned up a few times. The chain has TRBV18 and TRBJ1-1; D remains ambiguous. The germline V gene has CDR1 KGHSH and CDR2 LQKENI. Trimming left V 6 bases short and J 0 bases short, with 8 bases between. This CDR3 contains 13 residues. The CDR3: CASSPPVNTEAFF. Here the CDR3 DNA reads TGTGCCAGCTCCCCCCCGGTGAACACTGAAGCTTTCTTT.

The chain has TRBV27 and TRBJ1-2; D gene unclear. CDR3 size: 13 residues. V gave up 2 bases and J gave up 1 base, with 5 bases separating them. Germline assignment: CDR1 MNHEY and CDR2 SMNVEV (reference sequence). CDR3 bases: TGTGCCAGCAGTTTACAGGTTAACTATGGCTACACCTTC. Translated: CASSLQVNYGYTF.

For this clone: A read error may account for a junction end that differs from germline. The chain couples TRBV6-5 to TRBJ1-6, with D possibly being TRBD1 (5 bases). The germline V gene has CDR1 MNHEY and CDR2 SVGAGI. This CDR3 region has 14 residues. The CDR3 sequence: CASSTTTQGSTLHF. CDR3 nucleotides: TGTGCCAGCAGTACCACGACGCAGGGTTCAACCCTCCACTTT.

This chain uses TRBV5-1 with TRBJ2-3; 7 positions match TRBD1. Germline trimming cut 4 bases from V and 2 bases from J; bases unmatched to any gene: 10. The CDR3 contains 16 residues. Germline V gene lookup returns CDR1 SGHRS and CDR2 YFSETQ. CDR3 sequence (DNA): TGCGCCAGCAGCCCGCAACAGGGGTCAATCACAGATACGCAGTATTTT. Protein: CASSPQQGSITDTQYF. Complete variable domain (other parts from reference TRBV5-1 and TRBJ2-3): KAGVTQTPRYLIKTRGQQVTLSCSPISGHRSVSWYQQTPGQGLQFLFEYFSETQRNKGNFPGRFSGRQFSNSRSEMNVSTLELGDSALYLCASSPQQGSITDTQYFGPGTRLTVL.

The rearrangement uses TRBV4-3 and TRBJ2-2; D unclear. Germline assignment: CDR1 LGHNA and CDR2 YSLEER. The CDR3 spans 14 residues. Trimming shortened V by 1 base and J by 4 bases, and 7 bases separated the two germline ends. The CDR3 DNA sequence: TGCGCCAGCAGCCAAGGTCCCAGCACCGGGGAGCTGTTTTTT. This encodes CASSQGPSTGELFF.

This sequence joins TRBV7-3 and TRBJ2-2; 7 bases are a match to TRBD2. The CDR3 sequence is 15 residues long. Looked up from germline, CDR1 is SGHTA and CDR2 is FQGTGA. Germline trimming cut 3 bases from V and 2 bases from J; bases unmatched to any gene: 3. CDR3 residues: CASSFGGSNTGELFF. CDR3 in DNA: TGTGCCAGCAGCTTCGGGGGGTCTAACACCGGGGAGCTGTTTTTT.

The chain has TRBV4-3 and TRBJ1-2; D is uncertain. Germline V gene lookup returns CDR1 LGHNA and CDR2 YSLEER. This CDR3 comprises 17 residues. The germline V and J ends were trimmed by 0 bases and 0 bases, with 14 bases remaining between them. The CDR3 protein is CASSQEVGRRTNYGYTF. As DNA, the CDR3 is TGCGCCAGCAGCCAAGAAGTTGGGCGACGGACTAACTATGGCTACACCTTC.

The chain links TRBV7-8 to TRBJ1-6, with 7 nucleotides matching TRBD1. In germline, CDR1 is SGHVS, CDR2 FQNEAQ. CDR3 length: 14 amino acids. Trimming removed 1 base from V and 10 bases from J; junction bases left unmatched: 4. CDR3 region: CASSLGTGDSPLHF. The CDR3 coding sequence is TGTGCCAGCAGCTTAGGAACAGGGGACTCACCCCTCCACTTT.

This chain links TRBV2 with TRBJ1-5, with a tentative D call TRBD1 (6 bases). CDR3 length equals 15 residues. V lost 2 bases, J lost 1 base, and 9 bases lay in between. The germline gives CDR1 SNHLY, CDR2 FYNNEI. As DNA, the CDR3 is TGTGCCAGCAGTGAAAGGAGGGGGAGCAATCAGCCCCAGCATTTT. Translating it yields CASSERRGSNQPQHF.

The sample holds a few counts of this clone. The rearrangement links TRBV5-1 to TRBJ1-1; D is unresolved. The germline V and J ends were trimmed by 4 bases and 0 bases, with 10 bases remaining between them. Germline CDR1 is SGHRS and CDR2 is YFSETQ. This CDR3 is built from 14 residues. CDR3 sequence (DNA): TGCGCCAGCAGCACCAGCGGGATGAACACTGAAGCTTTCTTT. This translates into CASSTSGMNTEAFF.